Reported below is one T cell receptor beta chain. What it recognizes is unknown. The CDR3 consists of 15 residues. The ends lost 4 bases at V and 2 bases at J; junction bases unmatched: 6. Germline-derived CDR1 and CDR2 are MGHRA and YSYEKL. The record originates from a study of T-cell memory formation after mild COVID-19. Constant-segment primers served in 5'RACE that generated TCR alpha and TCR beta cDNA libraries bearing sample barcodes and UMIs. TCRdb re-analysed the 5' RACE reads in MiXCR, keeping a single row per CDR3 protein. This table has more than 450,000 distinct CDR3 sequences, roughly 17% appearing once. General study results and limits: For second-wave clones that peaked at day 37, SARS-CoV-2 specificity went unverified. Clones contracting over day 15 to 85 were CD4/CD8 balanced, with later expanders leaning CD4+. Several responding clones turned up in pre-infection memory, indicating that cross-reactive memory may have taken part.

The clonotype originates from an adult woman who had mild COVID-19 (a few samples of this study predate the infection). Cell type and time point are not known. Source material: PBMCs or a T cell subset sorted from them (not recorded which). V is TRBV4-1 and J is TRBJ2-7; 9 bases map to TRBD2. The CDR3 reads CASSRLLAGPYEQYF. The CDR3 DNA is TGCGCCAGCAGCCGGCTTCTAGCGGGGCCCTACGAGCAGTACTTC.